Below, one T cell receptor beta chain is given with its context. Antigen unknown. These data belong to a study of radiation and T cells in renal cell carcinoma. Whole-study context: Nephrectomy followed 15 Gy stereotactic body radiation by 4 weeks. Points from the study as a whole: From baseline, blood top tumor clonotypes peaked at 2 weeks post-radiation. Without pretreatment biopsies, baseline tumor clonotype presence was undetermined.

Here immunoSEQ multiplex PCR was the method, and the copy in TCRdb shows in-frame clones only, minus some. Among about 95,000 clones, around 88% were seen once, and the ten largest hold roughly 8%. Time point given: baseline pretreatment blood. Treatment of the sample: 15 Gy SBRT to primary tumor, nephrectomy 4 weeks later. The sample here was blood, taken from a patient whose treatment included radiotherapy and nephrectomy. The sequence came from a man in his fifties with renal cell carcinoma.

CDR3 bases: TGCGCCAGCAGCTTAACGGGTGATAATGGCTACACCTTC. Translation gives CASSLTGDNGYTF. This chain joins TRBV5-1 and TRBJ1-2; D remains ambiguous. Between the trimmed V and J ends, which lost 2 bases and 6 bases, there was a span of 11 bases. Germline-derived CDR1 and CDR2 are SGHRS and YFSETQ. CDR3 length: 13 residues.